These 8 T cell receptor beta chains were all obtained from the same sample, sequenced in a study of blood T cell repertoires in COVID-19. The repertoire was sequenced with immunoSEQ multiplex PCR; TCRdb's copy has only in-frame clones and lacks some. The sample has under 200,000 clones; roughly 87% are singletons. The sequenced sample consisted of peripheral blood. All receptors come from a woman aged 60-75 years who had recovered from COVID-19.

The chain links TRBV3-1 (or the pseudogene TRBV3-2) to TRBJ2-2; a weak D match, TRBD2 (7 bases). Germline V lookup: CDR1 LGHDT, CDR2 YNNKEL (reference sequence). There are 15 residues in the CDR3. V lost 5 bases, J lost 6 bases, and 16 bases lay in between. CDR3 loop: CASSLGGLAAGELFF. The CDR3 DNA reads as TGTGCCAGCAGCTTGGGGGGGCTAGCGGCCGGGGAGCTGTTTTTT.

The chain couples TRBV19 to TRBJ2-2; the match to TRBD2 covers 9 bases. The J segment lost 1 base and the V segment lost 7 bases, leaving 7 bases of the junction unmatched. The CDR3 runs 16 residues. Germline CDR1 LNHDA, CDR2 SQIVND (reference sequence). CDR3 DNA sequence: TGTGCCAGTATGACAACGCGGGGGGGGAACACCGGGGAGCTGTTTTTT. It translates to CASMTTRGGNTGELFF.

This chain links TRBV9 with TRBJ2-1, with 10 nucleotides matching TRBD2. The CDR3 is 16 residues long. V gave up 2 bases and J gave up 8 bases; unmatched junction bases: 10. Germline CDR1 reads SGDLS; CDR2 reads YYNGEE. CDR3 amino acids: CASSVETGLAYDEQFF. In DNA form, the CDR3 reads TGTGCCAGCAGCGTGGAGACGGGACTAGCGTATGATGAGCAGTTCTTC.

The V and J genes are TRBV5-1 and TRBJ2-5; a weak D match, TRBD2 (6 bases). V lost 0 bases and J 0 bases, leaving 12 bases between the germline ends. The CDR3 is 16 amino acids. Looked up from germline, CDR1 is SGHRS and CDR2 is YFSETQ. The DNA for the CDR3 is TGCGCCAGCAGCTTGGGAAATGGGGGGAACCAAGAGACCCAGTACTTC. Translation: CASSLGNGGNQETQYF.

With regard to this clone: The same CDR3 is also encoded by other DNA sequences in this sample. The J gene is TRBJ2-5, the V gene TRBV5-1; the match to TRBD2 covers 15 bases. The CDR3 runs to 16 residues. The V and J ends lost 4 bases and 2 bases, in that order; junction bases with no gene match: 3. CDR1 and CDR2 (germline): SGHRS, YFSETQ. DNA of the CDR3: TGCGCCAGCAGCCCCGGACTAGCGGGGGGGCAAGAGACCCAGTACTTC. Translation gives CASSPGLAGGQETQYF.

The genes are TRBV28 and TRBJ2-1, with 9 bases fitting TRBD2. V was clipped by 5 bases and J by 3 bases; unmatched bases: 8. The CDR3 runs to 16 residues. Germline values: CDR1 MDHEN, CDR2 SYDVKM. DNA for the CDR3: TGTGCCAGCAGTCCGCACGTAGCGGGGGTCTACAATGAGCAGTTCTTC. This translates into CASSPHVAGVYNEQFF.

The V call is TRBV2, the J call TRBJ2-7; the D is unclear. CDR1 and CDR2 (germline): SNHLY, FYNNEI. V was trimmed by 7 bases and J by 6 bases, leaving 16 bases between them. The length of the CDR3 is 13 residues. CDR3 nucleotides: TGTGCCAGCAACGGTCTGCTCTCCGGCGAGCAGTACTTC. Encoded protein: CASNGLLSGEQYF.

The V call is TRBV9, the J call TRBJ2-7; D might be TRBD2 (5 bases). Germline loops: CDR1 SGDLS, CDR2 YYNGEE. Deletions cut 0 bases from V and 6 bases from J, with 13 bases between. The CDR3 consists of 14 residues. The CDR3 here is CASSVAPGDSEQYF. In DNA form, the CDR3 reads TGTGCCAGCAGCGTAGCCCCCGGGGATTCCGAGCAGTACTTC.